The clone carrying this TCR beta chain was recorded once. Conventional CD4+ T cells were sorted from blood as CD25-low CD127-high cells. This specimen belongs to a study of regulatory and conventional T cells in RAG deficiency. TCRdb's copy holds only in-frame clones and misses some; the assay was immunoSEQ multiplex PCR. The table has 25,000 to 35,000 clones, roughly 96% seen once. From germline, CDR1 is MNHNY and CDR2 SVGAGI (reference sequence). This CDR3 has 16 residues. Trimming took off 0 bases at V and 1 base at J, with 11 bases between the two ends. These same data were also listed under a study on regulatory T cells. That work states: The primer mix had 52 TRBV and 13 TRBJ primers.

The V call is TRBV6-6, the J call TRBJ2-3; D is perhaps TRBD2 (5 bases). The source is a human donor in good health. The sequenced sample consisted of CD25- CD4+ T cells sorted from blood. CDR3 coding DNA: TGTGCCAGCAGTTACTCGAGACTAACCGGCACAGATACGCAGTATTTT. This translates into CASSYSRLTGTDTQYF.